This T cell receptor beta chain was observed in a study of T cells in Graves' hyperthyroidism and ophthalmopathy. The V segment lost 4 bases and the J segment 3 bases; nucleotides outside the gene matches: 19. Germline lookup yields CDR1 SEHNR and CDR2 FQNEAQ (reference sequence). The CDR3 contains 20 residues. Patients were excluded because of uncontrolled infection, other autoimmune disease, pregnancy or lactation. When hyperthyroidism was first diagnosed, the blood sample was taken, preceding any ophthalmopathy symptoms. RNA transcripts gave rise to amplified TCR beta CDR3 regions. TCR CDR3 underwent first-round RT-PCR with the HTBI primer set. TCRdb reprocessed the multiplex PCR reads with MiXCR, giving one entry per CDR3 protein. In the table there are about 720,000 distinct CDR3 sequences, about 19% of which are singletons.

This receptor was identified in a woman aged 50 to 60 with Graves' hyperthyroidism that later progressed to Graves' ophthalmopathy. The rearrangement joins TRBV7-9 to TRBJ2-2, with 8 bases lining up with TRBD1. Sequencing used blood. The CDR3 sequence: CASSSTRPMDRVGYTGELFF. The CDR3 nucleotides are TGTGCCAGCAGCTCCACAAGGCCAATGGACAGGGTGGGATACACCGGGGAGCTGTTTTTT.